This TCR beta chain emerged from a study of T-cell reconstitution after alpha-beta-depleted transplantation in children. This clonotype was seen at least ten times. The CDR3 covers 14 residues. Germline V gene data show CDR1 as SGHVS and CDR2 as FNYEAQ. Germline trimming cut 5 bases from V and 6 bases from J; bases unmatched to any gene: 7. Preparing the TCRbeta library involved the use of unique molecular identifiers. TCRdb redid the calling of the PCR reads with MiXCR, one entry per CDR3 protein. The table includes about 260,000 distinct CDR3 sequences, around 7.8% detected once. This sequence was found in a male patient between 5 and 17 years old who had a stem cell transplant for acute lymphoblastic leukemia, so the T cells may come from the graft donor. The source material was PBMCs, mostly from graft donor cells, sampled 180 days after TCRalphabeta/CD19-depleted stem cell transplant. The chain carries TRBV7-6 and TRBJ2-1; 7 nucleotides match TRBD2. For the CDR3, the DNA is TGTGCCAGCAGCGGCGGGAGTCAACCCAATGAGCAGTTCTTC. Its protein product is CASSGGSQPNEQFF. The complete variable domain, with remaining parts taken from reference TRBV7-6 and TRBJ2-1, reads GAGVSQSPRYKVTKRGQDVALRCDPISGHVSLYWYRQALGQGPEFLTYFNYEAQQDKSGLPNDRFSAERPEGSISTLTIQRTEQRDSAMYRCASSGGSQPNEQFFGPGTRLTVL.